This TCR beta chain comes out of a study of shared clonotypes between healthy human individuals. CDR1 and CDR2 from the germline V gene are SGHRS and YFSETQ. The CDR3 is 12 amino acids. The V end lost 4 bases, the J end lost 3 bases, and 8 bases lay between the germline ends. Sequencing was performed with immunoSEQ multiplex PCR; in TCRdb, only in-frame clones are kept and a portion is missing. Of about 1.1 million clones in the sample, around three quarters were seen once. Donation came from healthy HIV-negative adults that had no recent acute infections or vaccinations. A CD45RA-negative memory subset and a CD45RA+ naive subset were separated from the CD4+ cells. Study-wide results and limits: The naive CD4 repertoires of four donors were compared, and around 5% of clonotypes were shared. Naive subsets tended to show greater estimated richness than memory subsets.

On this clone itself: Its specificity is not known.

V and J are TRBV5-1 and TRBJ2-7; perhaps TRBD2 as D (5 bases). Input material: memory CD4+ T cells from PBMCs. This sample's subset: CD45RA-negative fraction. The sequence came from a man aged 18 to 30 in good health. Some clones in this sample may be carry-over from other donors' samples. This CDR3 is CASSRTYYEQYF. In DNA, the CDR3 is TGCGCCAGCAGCCGGACTTACTACGAGCAGTACTTC. Filled out from reference TRBV5-1 and TRBJ2-7, the complete variable domain reads KAGVTQTPRYLIKTRGQQVTLSCSPISGHRSVSWYQQTPGQGLQFLFEYFSETQRNKGNFPGRFSGRQFSNSRSEMNVSTLELGDSALYLCASSRTYYEQYFGPGTRLTVT.